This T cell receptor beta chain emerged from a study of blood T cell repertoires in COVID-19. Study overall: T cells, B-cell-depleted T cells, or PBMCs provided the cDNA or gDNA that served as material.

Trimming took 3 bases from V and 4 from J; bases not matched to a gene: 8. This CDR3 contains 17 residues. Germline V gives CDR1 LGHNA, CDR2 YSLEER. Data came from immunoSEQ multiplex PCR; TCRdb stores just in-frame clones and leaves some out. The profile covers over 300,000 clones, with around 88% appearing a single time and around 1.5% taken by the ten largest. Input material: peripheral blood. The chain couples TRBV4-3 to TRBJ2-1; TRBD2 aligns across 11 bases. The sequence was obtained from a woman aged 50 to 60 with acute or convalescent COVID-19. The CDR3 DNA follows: TGCGCCAGCAGCCAGTCGACTAGCGGGGAGGAGTACAATGAGCAGTTCTTC. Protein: CASSQSTSGEEYNEQFF.